The clone carrying this T cell receptor beta chain was detected a few times. Antigen specificity is unknown. The junction shows a germline mismatch at one end, possibly a read error. The time point is: patch test 1, 2 weeks after DPC sensitization. Sample treatment: therapeutic diphenylcyclopropenone sensitization with weekly scalp DPC. Library preparation tagged each individual cDNA molecule with a unique molecular identifier. TCRdb re-derived calls from the RACE reads in MiXCR, one entry per CDR3 protein. There are about 340,000 distinct CDR3 sequences in the sample; about 7% occur only once, and roughly 7.9% lies in the top ten. This sample was taken from a study of human T cells and chemical hapten exposure. Germline V gene sequence: CDR1 MNHEY, CDR2 SVGAGI. This CDR3 contains 13 residues. Study results and limitations: There was a positive correlation between PT1 expanded TCR counts and patch test score.

The clonotype comes from a woman aged 18-35 years with alopecia areata. Some clones in this sample may be carry-over from other donors' samples. This chain uses TRBV6-5 with TRBJ1-2; D is ambiguous. Source: whole blood, taken in connection with sensitization to the hapten diphenylcyclopropenone (DPC). The CDR3 sequence is CASSPNQLLPIVF. The CDR3 DNA reads as TGTGCCAGCAGTCCCAACCAACTTTTACCCATCGTCTTC.